Each of the 6 T cell receptor beta chains below was sequenced from the same sample in a study of blood T cell repertoires in COVID-19. Data came from immunoSEQ multiplex PCR; TCRdb stores just in-frame clones and leaves some out. The repertoire consists of about 300,000 clones, with 70% to 90% occurring once and the leading ten covering roughly 2.2%. Sequenced input: PBMCs or T cells enriched from blood (not recorded which). These receptor sequences come from a man in his thirties or forties who had recovered from COVID-19.

This clone has just one count. The chain uses TRBV15 and TRBJ2-3; 11 bases map to TRBD1. The germline V gene encodes CDR1 LNHNV and CDR2 YYDKDF (reference sequence). There are 17 residues in the CDR3. V lost 0 bases, J lost 6 bases, and 8 bases stayed unmatched. CDR3 loop: CATSRDKRTGGSDTQYF. The CDR3 DNA reads as TGTGCCACCAGCAGAGATAAAAGGACAGGGGGCTCCGATACGCAGTATTTT.

Only one count was recorded for this clone. The J gene is TRBJ2-7, the V gene TRBV2, with D tentatively TRBD2 (6 bases). The V and J ends lost 3 bases and 7 bases respectively, with 16 bases between them. CDR1 and CDR2 from the germline V gene are SNHLY and FYNNEI. This CDR3 comprises 14 residues. This chain's CDR3 is CASSEILRAGEQYF. In nucleotides, the CDR3 is TGTGCCAGCAGTGAGATTTTGAGGGCGGGGGAGCAGTACTTC.

The V and J genes are TRBV7-9 and TRBJ1-6; D is uncertain. Trimming took 5 bases from V and 7 from J, leaving 12 bases between them. The germline gives CDR1 SEHNR, CDR2 FQNEAQ (reference sequence). The CDR3 runs 14 residues. CDR3 nucleotides: TGTGCCAGCAGCCTCCTGGGCCCCAATTCACCCCTCCACTTT. The encoded protein is CASSLLGPNSPLHF.

The rearrangement uses TRBV3-1 (or the pseudogene TRBV3-2) and TRBJ2-1, with D maybe TRBD1 (5 bases). Trimming took off 3 bases at V and 7 bases at J, with 13 bases between the two ends. CDR1 is LGHDT, CDR2 YNNKEL, per germline (reference sequence). The CDR3 loop spans 14 amino acids. CDR3 loop: CASSQSQRGNEQFF. DNA for the CDR3: TGTGCCAGCAGCCAGTCGCAAAGGGGAAATGAGCAGTTCTTC.

A single count supports this clone. V gene TRBV5-1 combines with J gene TRBJ1-3, with TRBD1 matching 10 bases. The CDR3 runs to 20 residues. The V gene's germline CDR1 is SGHRS and CDR2 YFSETQ. Trimming at V came to 3 bases and at J to 0 bases, leaving 15 bases not matched to a gene. CDR3 DNA: TGCGCCAGCAGCTCGAGGACCACATGGGACAGGGGAGACTCTGGAAACACCATATATTTT. Its translation is CASSSRTTWDRGDSGNTIYF. The full variable domain, in which reference TRBV5-1 and TRBJ1-3 provide the parts outside the CDR3, is KAGVTQTPRYLIKTRGQQVTLSCSPISGHRSVSWYQQTPGQGLQFLFEYFSETQRNKGNFPGRFSGRQFSNSRSEMNVSTLELGDSALYLCASSSRTTWDRGDSGNTIYFGEGSWLTVV.

The chain employs TRBV29-1 and TRBJ1-2; D not certain. V lost 3 bases and J 3 bases, leaving 11 bases between the germline ends. Germline V CDR1 and CDR2: SQVTM, ANQGSEA. The CDR3 extends over 13 amino acids. CDR3 protein: CSVDTGVDYGYTF. The CDR3, as DNA: TGCAGCGTTGATACTGGAGTAGACTATGGCTACACCTTC.